Shown below are 30 T cell receptor beta chains from a single sample sequenced in a study of CD8 T cells in Susac syndrome. The authors reverse transcribed roughly 0.5 to 1 ug RNA with random hexamers. MiXCR, applied by TCRdb to the immunoSEQ multiplex PCR reads, yields one record per CDR3 protein. The sample includes approximately 190,000 distinct CDR3 sequences, 90% to 96% seen only once; the top ten take more than 0.08%. Sequencing input: CD4+ T cells from PBMCs. The receptors originated from a human donor with Susac syndrome.

The chain joins TRBV4-1 to TRBJ2-1; unclear D gene. Trimming took 5 bases from V and 5 from J, leaving 16 bases between them. This CDR3 is 15 amino acids long. Germline CDR1 reads MGHRA; CDR2 reads YSYEKL. CDR3 DNA: TGCGCCAGCAGCAAGGAACTCCTTATTAACAATGAGCAGTTCTTC. Translating it yields CASSKELLINNEQFF.

The count of this clonotype is one. The chain carries TRBV29-1 and TRBJ2-5; 11 bases are a match to TRBD1. Germline V gives CDR1 SQVTM, CDR2 ANQGSEA. The CDR3 is 13 residues long. Unmatched junction bases numbered 4, after V lost 6 bases and J lost 4 bases. Written as DNA, the CDR3 is TGCAGCGTGGACAGGGGGCAAGGAGAGACCCAGTACTTC. Residues: CSVDRGQGETQYF.

Of note for this clonotype: One end of the junction fails to match germline, which may point to a read error. This chain joins TRBV4-2 and TRBJ2-7, with D maybe TRBD1 (6 bases). The germline gives CDR1 LGHNA, CDR2 YNFKEQ. This CDR3 region has 12 residues. The DNA of the CDR3 is TGTGCCAGCAGCCAAGAATCCAACGACAGGACCTTC. Its translation is CASSQESNDRTF.

This clonotype occurred once. The V and J genes are TRBV3-1 and TRBJ1-2; tentative D call: TRBD1 (5 bases). The CDR3 consists of 14 residues. The V gene's germline CDR1 is LGHDT and CDR2 YNNKEL (reference sequence). Trimming cost V 4 bases and J 5 bases, with 14 bases left between them. The CDR3 nucleotides are TGTGCCAGCAGCCTCTTGAGACAGCATTATGGCTACACCTTC. Residues: CASSLLRQHYGYTF.

The chain carries TRBV28 and TRBJ2-1; 9 bases line up with TRBD1. V shed 1 base and J 6 bases; nucleotides not matched to a gene: 13. The germline CDR1 and CDR2 sequences are MDHEN and SYDVKM. The CDR3 runs to 18 residues. CDR3 bases: TGTGCCAGCAGTTTATTAATCCGGGGGACAGGGTCGGGCAATGAGCAGTTCTTC. As protein: CASSLLIRGTGSGNEQFF.

This rearrangement joins TRBV7-6 to TRBJ2-7, with TRBD1 as a possible D gene (5 bases). V lost 8 bases, J lost 7 bases, and 18 bases lay in between. Germline CDR1 reads SGHVS; CDR2 reads FNYEAQ. The CDR3 covers 13 residues. CDR3 loop: CASSQGSAWEQYF. The CDR3 DNA is TGTGCCAGCTCCCAGGGTTCTGCGTGGGAGCAGTACTTC.

The chain is built from TRBV20-1 and TRBJ1-2, with D hard to call. The CDR3 covers 15 residues. Germline assignment: CDR1 DFQATT and CDR2 SNEGSKA (reference sequence). Trimming stripped 2 bases from V and 8 bases from J, with 21 bases between. CDR3 DNA: TGCAGTGCTAGACCTCCTATAGATGTCCTCAGGGGCTACACCTTC. Protein product: CSARPPIDVLRGYTF.

This chain uses TRBV29-1 with TRBJ1-2, with D possibly being TRBD1 (5 bases). The V and J ends lost 4 bases and 4 bases respectively, with 7 bases between them. This CDR3 spans 11 amino acids. Germline V CDR1 and CDR2: SQVTM, ANQGSEA. The CDR3 sequence: CSVGDLYGYTF. The CDR3 DNA is TGCAGCGTTGGGGACCTCTATGGCTACACCTTC.

V usage is TRBV20-1 and J usage is TRBJ1-3; no clear D gene. From germline, CDR1 is DFQATT and CDR2 SNEGSKA (reference sequence). CDR3 length: 14 amino acids. Trimming removed 5 bases at V and 0 bases at J, with 11 bases between. The CDR3 DNA follows: TGCAGTGCTCGGACCGTTTACTCTGGAAACACCATATATTTT. This sequence encodes CSARTVYSGNTIYF.

This chain connects TRBV7-2 to TRBJ2-1, with 9 positions matching TRBD2. Per the germline V gene, CDR1 is SGHTA and CDR2 is FQGNSA. V lost 0 bases, J lost 9 bases, and 6 bases stayed unmatched. This CDR3 is built from 15 residues. The CDR3 region has the DNA TGTGCCAGCAGCTTAGCTGGCGGGGGGGCAGTTGAGCAGTTCTTC. Translated, it gives CASSLAGGGAVEQFF.

The V and J genes are TRBV12-3 or TRBV12-4 and TRBJ1-6; no clear D. The CDR3 consists of 18 residues. V was pared by 6 bases and J by 0 bases, with 18 bases between. In nucleotides, the CDR3 is TGTGCCAGCAGAACCTCGAAGGCGCCTAGCTCCTATAATTCACCCCTCCACTTT. This gives the protein CASRTSKAPSSYNSPLHF.

This clonotype turned up a few times. This chain joins TRBV5-1 and TRBJ1-1; D unclear. The V end was cut by 0 bases, the J end by 3 bases, with 9 bases between. Germline V gene sequence: CDR1 SGHRS, CDR2 YFSETQ. The CDR3 is 14 amino acids. The CDR3 protein is CASSLERADTEAFF. The CDR3 nucleotides read TGCGCCAGCAGCTTGGAAAGGGCGGACACTGAAGCTTTCTTT.

This chain uses TRBV30 with TRBJ2-5, with D tentatively TRBD2 (6 bases). Looked up from germline, CDR1 is GTSNPN and CDR2 is SVGIG (reference sequence). Deletions cut 4 bases from V and 4 bases from J, with 19 bases between. The CDR3 sequence is 15 residues long. The CDR3 region is CAWTPKGRRGETQYF. Here the CDR3 DNA reads TGTGCCTGGACCCCGAAAGGGCGGAGGGGAGAGACCCAGTACTTC.

The chain couples TRBV7-6 to TRBJ1-5; D is uncertain. This CDR3 is 17 amino acids long. From germline, CDR1 is SGHVS and CDR2 FNYEAQ. Trimming removed 5 bases at V and 1 base at J, with 18 bases between. The CDR3 DNA sequence: TGTGCCAGCAGCCCAAGGGTAGGAGGAGCCAGCAATCAGCCCCAGCATTTT. Its protein is CASSPRVGGASNQPQHF.

The V call is TRBV29-1, the J call TRBJ2-7; D is uncertain. The CDR3 has 14 amino acids. Germline CDR1 is SQVTM and CDR2 is ANQGSEA. The ends were cut back, 6 bases at V and 0 bases at J, with 15 bases in the middle. The CDR3 sequence is CSVTKGVGSYEQYF. The CDR3 region has the DNA TGCAGCGTCACCAAAGGAGTCGGCTCCTACGAGCAGTACTTC.

The J gene is TRBJ2-3, the V gene TRBV20-1, with 7 positions matching TRBD2. The germline gives CDR1 DFQATT, CDR2 SNEGSKA (reference sequence). Trimming removed 1 base from V and 5 bases from J; junction bases left unmatched: 3. There are 13 residues in the CDR3. In nucleotides, the CDR3 is TGCAGTGCTAGAGCGGGGGGAAAAGATACGCAGTATTTT. Its translation: CSARAGGKDTQYF.

V gene TRBV20-1 combines with J gene TRBJ2-7, with a possible D match to TRBD2 (7 bases). The germline gives CDR1 DFQATT, CDR2 SNEGSKA (reference sequence). The length of the CDR3 is 13 residues. The V end was cut by 3 bases, the J end by 1 base, with 10 bases between. The CDR3 DNA is TGCAGTGCTAGGGGGGGGGCATCCTACGAGCAGTACTTC. Its translation is CSARGGASYEQYF.

The chain couples TRBV5-1 to TRBJ2-3; D is perhaps TRBD1 or TRBD2 (6 bases each). The V end was cut by 5 bases, the J end by 4 bases, with 14 bases between. Germline loops: CDR1 SGHRS, CDR2 YFSETQ. The CDR3 is made up of 14 amino acids. The CDR3 nucleotides are TGCGCCAGCAGGCGTCTGAGGGGGGCAGATACGCAGTATTTT. It is translated as CASRRLRGADTQYF. The full variable domain, completed using reference TRBV5-1 and TRBJ2-3, is KAGVTQTPRYLIKTRGQQVTLSCSPISGHRSVSWYQQTPGQGLQFLFEYFSETQRNKGNFPGRFSGRQFSNSRSEMNVSTLELGDSALYLCASRRLRGADTQYFGPGTRLTVL.

V and J are TRBV7-2 and TRBJ2-7; 8 nucleotides match TRBD1. V was pared by 5 bases and J by 5 bases, with 14 bases of the junction left unmatched. This CDR3 is built from 16 residues. Germline lookup yields CDR1 SGHTA and CDR2 FQGNSA. The CDR3 sequence: CASSLRTGRLGDEQYF. DNA for the CDR3: TGTGCCAGCAGCCTGCGGACAGGGCGCCTTGGGGACGAGCAGTACTTC.

The chain couples TRBV9 to TRBJ2-1; D is undetermined. The CDR3 runs to 12 residues. From germline, CDR1 is SGDLS and CDR2 YYNGEE. V gave up 0 bases and J gave up 6 bases, with 4 bases separating them. The CDR3 bases are TGTGCCAGCAGCGTAGATTCCAATGAGCAGTTCTTC. This gives the protein CASSVDSNEQFF.

V is TRBV20-1 and J is TRBJ2-7; tentative D call: TRBD1 (5 bases). Between the trimmed V and J ends, which lost 0 bases and 4 bases, there was a span of 16 bases. The CDR3 runs 15 residues. CDR1 and CDR2 (germline): DFQATT, SNEGSKA (reference sequence). The CDR3 DNA reads as TGCAGTGCTAGAGATCTTGCAGTGGGGCCATACGAGCAGTACTTC. Amino acids: CSARDLAVGPYEQYF.

The CDR3 nucleotides read TGTGCCTGGAGTGTAGGGAGGGAAAAACTGTTTTTT. Protein: CAWSVGREKLFF. This chain connects TRBV30 to TRBJ1-4; no clear D. Looked up from germline, CDR1 is GTSNPN and CDR2 is SVGIG (reference sequence). This CDR3 contains 12 residues. Deletions cut 0 bases from V and 8 bases from J, with 7 bases between.

The gene calls are TRBV28 and TRBJ1-5; tentative D call: TRBD1 (5 bases). The CDR3 loop spans 13 amino acids. Germline CDR1 is MDHEN and CDR2 is SYDVKM. Trimming removed 5 bases from V and 5 bases from J, with 10 bases in between. The CDR3 DNA is TGTGCCAGCAGTCTCCCGGGACATCAGCCCCAGCATTTT. It is translated as CASSLPGHQPQHF.

The chain uses TRBV12-3 or TRBV12-4 and TRBJ2-2; D is unclear. This CDR3 contains 13 residues. The V and J ends lost 1 base and 6 bases respectively, with 6 bases between them. CDR3 nucleotides: TGTGCCAGCAGTTTAGTGATTCCCGGGGAGCTGTTTTTT. Amino acids: CASSLVIPGELFF.

The chain has TRBV9 and TRBJ2-7, with D possibly TRBD2 on 5 matching bases. V lost 4 bases to trimming and J lost 1 base, with 18 bases between them. The CDR3 is made up of 16 amino acids. Per germline, CDR1 SGDLS and CDR2 YYNGEE. The CDR3 DNA follows: TGTGCCAGCAGCAATCGTATCACTAGTCGTTCCTACGAGCAGTACTTC. Amino acid sequence: CASSNRITSRSYEQYF.

The chain carries TRBV6-2 or TRBV6-3 and TRBJ2-2; D is unresolved. From germline, CDR1 is MNHEY and CDR2 SVGEGT. The CDR3 covers 14 residues. V was cut by 7 bases and J by 1 base, with 10 bases left in between. The CDR3 spells CASIRTENTGELFF. The CDR3 coding sequence is TGTGCCAGCATTAGGACCGAGAACACCGGGGAGCTGTTTTTT.

The chain links TRBV27 to TRBJ1-1, with D tentatively TRBD1 (5 bases). V shed 3 bases and J shed 1 base, with 15 bases lying between them. CDR3 length equals 16 residues. Germline V CDR1 and CDR2: MNHEY, SMNVEV (reference sequence). CDR3 nucleotide sequence: TGTGCCAGCAGTTTCATACGGGGCGTTGAGAACACTGAAGCTTTCTTT. As protein: CASSFIRGVENTEAFF.

The chain joins TRBV11-1 to TRBJ2-1, with 14 bases identical to TRBD2. The CDR3 consists of 16 residues. Germline values: CDR1 SGHAT, CDR2 FQDESV (reference sequence). The V gene end was trimmed by 5 bases and the J gene end by 7 bases; junction bases not matched to a gene: 7. CDR3 sequence: CASSTQRLAGGNEQFF. CDR3 sequence (DNA): TGTGCCAGCAGCACTCAAAGACTAGCGGGGGGGAATGAGCAGTTCTTC.

The genes are TRBV5-6 and TRBJ2-7; D gene ambiguous. CDR1 and CDR2 from the germline V gene are SGHDT and YYEEEE. V lost 4 bases, J lost 2 bases, and 13 bases lay in between. CDR3 size: 14 residues. The DNA of the CDR3 is TGTGCCAGCAGCCCCCCTTGGGCGACCTACGAGCAGTACTTC. This sequence encodes CASSPPWATYEQYF.

The chain employs TRBV14 and TRBJ2-7; D is perhaps TRBD1 or TRBD2 (6 bases each). CDR3 size: 20 residues. Germline CDR1 reads SGHDN; CDR2 reads FVKESK. Trimming removed 1 base at V and 0 bases at J, with 25 bases between. The CDR3 protein is CASSQASRGPGWPGSYEQYF. CDR3 nucleotide sequence: TGTGCCAGCAGCCAAGCATCCCGGGGGCCAGGATGGCCGGGCTCCTACGAGCAGTACTTC.